Listed below are T cell receptor beta chains from one sample, sequenced in a study of human versus mouse CDR3 diversity and MHC coevolution. Only in-frame clones appear in the TCRdb table, and some are missing; sequencing was by immunoSEQ multiplex PCR. Among roughly 81,000 clones, about 93% were seen once, and the ten largest hold over 1.3%. The sequencing sample was made of naive CD4+ T cells from blood. These receptors were taken from a person between 25 and 75 years old in good health. The CDR3 runs from the conserved cysteine through the conserved F or W. The order of the fields is J gene, clone size, D gene, V gene, CDR3 protein, CDR3 DNA. D genes are given only for firm matches. Expanded clones are given a class, and other clones once, few, many or no size at all.

TRBJ2-7,NA,NA,TRBV5-6,CASSFYGTNPYEQYF,TGTGCCAGCAGCTTTTACGGGACAAATCCTTACGAGCAGTACTTC
TRBJ1-1,NA,NA,TRBV6-6,CASSYDMNTEAFF,TGTGCCAGCAGTTACGACATGAACACTGAAGCTTTCTTT
TRBJ2-7,NA,TRBD1,TRBV5-1,CASRTDSDRGIYEQYF,TGCGCCAGCAGGACCGACAGCGACAGGGGGATCTACGAGCAGTACTTC
TRBJ2-2,NA,NA,TRBV6-5,CASSYWGQGAGELFF,TGTGCCAGCAGTTACTGGGGACAAGGAGCCGGGGAGCTGTTTTTT
TRBJ1-4,NA,TRBD1,TRBV2,CASSEGTGAGGEKLFF,TGTGCCAGCAGTGAAGGAACAGGGGCGGGGGGTGAAAAACTGTTTTTT
TRBJ1-2,NA,NA,TRBV10-3,CAISKTKGSDSHGYTF,TGTGCCATCAGTAAAACGAAAGGGAGTGATAGCCATGGCTACACCTTC
TRBJ2-7,NA,TRBD1,TRBV7-9,CASSLGDSYEQYF,TGTGCCAGCAGCTTAGGGGACAGCTACGAGCAGTACTTC
TRBJ1-5,NA,NA,TRBV9,CASSVRGSYGNQPQHF,TGTGCCAGCAGCGTACGGGGTTCCTACGGCAATCAGCCCCAGCATTTT
TRBJ1-5,NA,TRBD1,TRBV19,CASRTTGGGRSNQPQHF,TGTGCCAGTAGAACTACAGGGGGCGGTCGAAGCAATCAGCCCCAGCATTTT
TRBJ2-1,NA,NA,TRBV5-4,CASSSSSYNEQFF,TGTGCCAGCAGTTCTAGCTCCTACAATGAGCAGTTCTTC
TRBJ2-1,NA,TRBD1,TRBV5-1,CASSPGTASYNEQFF,TGCGCCAGCAGCCCCGGGACAGCTTCCTACAATGAGCAGTTCTTC
TRBJ2-7,NA,TRBD2,TRBV19,CASSDQREDEQYF,TGTGCCAGTAGTGACCAGCGGGAGGACGAGCAGTACTTC
TRBJ2-1,NA,NA,TRBV15,CATSRDWGQGDIEQFF,TGTGCCACCAGCAGAGACTGGGGCCAGGGCGATATTGAGCAGTTCTTC
TRBJ1-4,NA,NA,TRBV5-4,CASSLKPTTNEKLFF,TGTGCCAGCAGCTTAAAGCCGACAACTAATGAAAAACTGTTTTTT
TRBJ2-5,NA,NA,TRBV2,CASSLTSAETQYF,TGTGCCAGCAGCCTGACTAGTGCGGAGACCCAGTACTTC
TRBJ2-7,once,NA,TRBV7-3,CASSLGHLADEQYF,TGTGCCAGCAGCCTAGGACACCTTGCGGACGAGCAGTACTTC
TRBJ1-2,NA,TRBD1,TRBV10-3,CAISLDRKGGYTF,TGTGCCATCAGTTTGGACAGGAAGGGTGGCTACACCTTC
TRBJ2-7,NA,TRBD1,TRBV5-1,CASSDRQGPYEQYF,TGCGCCAGCAGCGACCGACAGGGTCCCTACGAGCAGTACTTC
TRBJ1-1,NA,NA,TRBV11-2,CASSFGVPGTEAFF,TGTGCCAGCAGCTTCGGGGTCCCGGGCACTGAAGCTTTCTTT
TRBJ1-4,NA,NA,TRBV6-5,CASSHSRDSNEKLFF,TGTGCCAGCAGTCATTCCCGAGACAGCAATGAAAAACTGTTTTTT
TRBJ1-3,NA,NA,TRBV7-9,CASSLGRTGNTIYF,TGTGCCAGCAGCTTAGGGAGGACTGGAAACACCATATATTTT
TRBJ2-7,NA,TRBD1,TRBV9,CASNLGQGYEQYF,TGTGCCAGCAACCTTGGACAGGGGTACGAGCAGTACTTC
TRBJ2-2,NA,TRBD1,TRBV27,CASLGTGFTGELVF,TGTGCCAGTCTTGGGACAGGATTCACCGGGGAGCTGGTTTTT
TRBJ2-1,NA,TRBD2,TRBV5-1,CASRRTSGSSYNEQFF,TGCGCCAGCAGGAGGACTAGCGGGAGCTCCTACAATGAGCAGTTCTTC
TRBJ1-1,NA,NA,TRBV20-1,CSATNEAEAFF,TGCAGTGCTACGAATGAGGCTGAAGCTTTCTTT
TRBJ1-2,NA,TRBD1,TRBV6-6,CASSGTGTLNYGYTF,TGTGCCAGCAGCGGGACAGGGACATTGAACTATGGCTACACCTTC
TRBJ2-7,NA,TRBD2,TRBV5-1,CASTIGLGNYEQYF,TGCGCCAGCACCATAGGACTAGGAAACTACGAGCAGTACTTC
TRBJ1-3,NA,NA,TRBV5-6,CASSYDSLGISGNTIYF,TGTGCCAGCAGCTACGACAGCCTTGGGATCTCTGGAAACACCATATATTTT
TRBJ1-4,NA,NA,TRBV30,CAWSQGHEKLFF,TGTGCCTGGAGTCAGGGGCATGAAAAACTGTTTTTT
TRBJ2-3,NA,TRBD1,TRBV9,CASSPRDRVSTDTQYF,TGTGCCAGCAGCCCCCGGGACAGGGTTAGCACAGATACGCAGTATTTT
TRBJ1-5,few,TRBD1,TRBV10-3,CAISGQGGDQPQHF,TGTGCCATCAGTGGACAGGGTGGGGATCAGCCCCAGCATTTT
TRBJ1-1,NA,NA,TRBV28,CASSSLIIGVLSF,TGTGCCAGCAGCTCCCTTATCATAGGAGTTCTTTCATTT
TRBJ1-2,NA,NA,TRBV11-2,CASSLVTNGYTF,TGTGCCAGCAGCTTAGTGACAAATGGCTACACCTTC
TRBJ1-2,NA,TRBD1,TRBV9,CASSVGPGTDYGYTF,TGTGCCAGCAGCGTAGGTCCGGGGACAGACTATGGCTACACCTTC
TRBJ1-2,NA,NA,TRBV25-1,CASSDPTGGVRGYTF,TGTGCCAGCAGTGATCCGACGGGGGGTGTGCGGGGCTACACCTTC
TRBJ2-5,few,NA,TRBV18,CASSPSREETQYF,TGTGCCAGCTCACCATCGAGAGAAGAGACCCAGTACTTC
TRBJ1-6,once,TRBD1,TRBV18,CASSVRDRDNSPLHF,TGTGCCAGCTCAGTCCGGGACAGGGATAATTCACCCCTCCACTTT
TRBJ1-2,NA,TRBD1,TRBV29-1,CSAEPGQGNYGYTF,TGCAGCGCTGAACCGGGACAGGGGAACTATGGCTACACCTTC
TRBJ2-1,NA,NA,TRBV21-1,CASSKGQGNNGQFF,TGTGCCAGCAGCAAAGGACAGGGCAACAATGGGCAGTTCTTC
TRBJ2-7,NA,TRBD2,TRBV5-1,CASRFQGTSGSRNEQYF,TGCGCCAGCAGGTTCCAGGGGACTAGCGGGAGTAGGAACGAGCAGTACTTC
TRBJ2-3,NA,NA,TRBV9,CASSVALSGSDTQYF,TGTGCCAGCAGCGTAGCCCTCTCAGGATCAGATACGCAGTATTTT
TRBJ1-5,NA,NA,TRBV6-6,CASSYSVVAQHF,TGTGCCAGCAGTTACTCAGTAGTAGCCCAGCATTTT
TRBJ2-6,NA,NA,TRBV11-2,CASSLRAAGSSGANVLTF,TGTGCCAGCAGCTTGAGGGCTGCGGGTTCCTCTGGGGCCAACGTCCTGACTTTC
TRBJ1-1,NA,TRBD1,TRBV19,CASSILDRGGTEAFF,TGTGCCAGTAGTATATTAGACAGGGGAGGCACTGAAGCTTTCTTT
TRBJ2-7,NA,NA,TRBV6-1,CASTPDRPLSYEQYF,TGTGCCAGCACTCCGGACAGACCTCTCTCCTACGAGCAGTACTTC
TRBJ2-1,NA,TRBD2,TRBV5-1,CASSLGPSGGVVNEQFF,TGCGCCAGCAGCTTGGGCCCTAGCGGGGGGGTAGTCAATGAGCAGTTCTTC
TRBJ2-2,NA,TRBD1,TRBV5-1,CASSSGGSGELFF,TGCGCCAGTAGCTCAGGGGGCTCCGGGGAGCTGTTTTTT
TRBJ1-1,NA,NA,TRBV19,CASSRESTEAFF,TGTGCCAGTAGTCGTGAGTCCACTGAAGCTTTCTTT
TRBJ2-3,NA,NA,TRBV11-3,CASSADSDTSTDTQYF,TGTGCCAGCAGCGCCGACTCGGACACTAGCACAGATACGCAGTATTTT
TRBJ2-7,NA,NA,TRBV5-5,CASSLEGVGSYEQYF,TGTGCCAGCAGCTTGGAAGGGGTCGGCAGCTACGAGCAGTACTTC
TRBJ1-1,NA,TRBD1,TRBV7-9,CASSFGRGTEAFF,TGTGCCAGCAGCTTCGGCAGGGGGACTGAAGCTTTCTTT
TRBJ1-1,NA,NA,TRBV21-1,CASRESEQGDTEAFF,TGTGCCAGCAGGGAATCCGAACAGGGAGACACTGAAGCTTTCTTT
TRBJ2-1,NA,NA,TRBV5-4,CASSLGGVGDEQFF,TGTGCCAGCAGCTTGGGCGGGGTGGGGGATGAGCAGTTCTTC
TRBJ2-7,NA,TRBD2,TRBV30,CAWRGLAGNPYEQYF,TGTGCCTGGAGGGGGCTAGCGGGGAACCCCTACGAGCAGTACTTC
TRBJ2-1,NA,TRBD2,TRBV9,CASSTPGGSSYNEQFF,TGTGCCAGCAGCACCCCCGGGGGGAGCTCCTACAATGAGCAGTTCTTC
TRBJ1-1,NA,NA,TRBV7-2,CASSPAGAAEAFF,TGTGCCAGCAGCCCCGCCGGAGCAGCTGAAGCTTTCTTT
TRBJ1-6,NA,TRBD1,TRBV7-8,CASSSQGAGNSPLHF,TGTGCCAGCAGCTCGCAGGGGGCGGGGAATTCACCCCTCCACTTT
TRBJ2-7,NA,NA,TRBV30,CAWSVGLNMGYEQYF,TGTGCCTGGAGTGTTGGGCTTAACATGGGCTACGAGCAGTACTTC
TRBJ1-1,NA,TRBD1,TRBV18,CASSRGQANTEAFF,TGTGCCAGCTCACGAGGACAGGCGAACACTGAAGCTTTCTTT